The 6 T cell receptor beta chains listed next were all sequenced from one sample in a study of T cell responses to AZD1222 COVID-19 vaccine. Produced via immunoSEQ multiplex PCR; TCRdb's table is partial and in-frame only. The sample carries about 160,000 clones, 92% recorded once. This specimen was peripheral blood, taken on day 0 of MenACWY control vaccination. Receptors originate from an adult in good health.

The chain has TRBV28 and TRBJ1-4; D is uncertain. Germline CDR1 MDHEN, CDR2 SYDVKM. The CDR3 is made up of 11 amino acids. V dropped 6 bases and J dropped 8 bases, with 7 bases sitting between them. The CDR3 region has the DNA TGTGCCAGCAGGCTTTGGGAAAAACTGTTTTTT. This sequence encodes CASRLWEKLFF.

V gene TRBV7-2 combines with J gene TRBJ1-6, with D unclear. The CDR3 is 15 amino acids. Between the trimmed V and J ends, which lost 3 bases and 7 bases, there was a span of 13 bases. CDR1 and CDR2 (germline): SGHTA, FQGNSA. The CDR3 region has the DNA TGTGCCAGCAGCTTGAAAGGTCCGGGGAATTCACCCCTCCACTTT. Protein product: CASSLKGPGNSPLHF.

V is TRBV6-2 or TRBV6-3 and J is TRBJ2-1; D possibly corresponds to TRBD2 (5 bases). Germline lookup yields CDR1 MNHEY and CDR2 SVGEGT. The CDR3 covers 15 residues. Between the trimmed V and J ends, which lost 2 bases and 2 bases, there was a span of 10 bases. The chain's CDR3 is CASSYGQRTYNEQFF. CDR3 DNA sequence: TGTGCCAGCAGTTACGGGCAGCGGACCTACAATGAGCAGTTCTTC.

V usage is TRBV29-1 and J usage is TRBJ1-3; no reliable D call. Between the trimmed V and J ends, which lost 7 bases and 7 bases, there was a span of 11 bases. From germline, CDR1 is SQVTM and CDR2 ANQGSEA. The CDR3 runs 11 residues. The CDR3 sequence: CSASTANTIYF. CDR3 in DNA: TGCAGCGCAAGTACCGCGAACACCATATATTTT.

The chain is built from TRBV28 and TRBJ1-4; D unresolved. Germline assignment: CDR1 MDHEN and CDR2 SYDVKM. This CDR3 contains 16 residues. The ends were cut back, 2 bases at V and 0 bases at J, with 10 bases in the middle. Here the CDR3 DNA reads TGTGCCAGCAGTTTACGGAGGATATCAACTAATGAAAAACTGTTTTTT. Its protein product is CASSLRRISTNEKLFF.

The CDR3 coding sequence is TGTGCCAGCAGCTCTAAAAGATTTAATTCACCCCTCCACTTT. It codes for CASSSKRFNSPLHF. The chain carries TRBV14 and TRBJ1-6; no clear D. Germline V gene data show CDR1 as SGHDN and CDR2 as FVKESK. The CDR3 loop spans 14 amino acids. Trimming shortened V by 5 bases and J by 6 bases, and 11 bases separated the two germline ends.